The text below deals with one T cell receptor beta chain. This record comes from a study of blood T cell repertoires in COVID-19. Turning to the study itself: PBMCs, B-cell-depleted T cells, or T cells provided the cDNA or gDNA that made up the material.

As handled by the study authors: Amplification with reference gene primers provided the estimates of nucleated cell counts. The table came from immunoSEQ multiplex PCR; TCRdb's copy has only in-frame clones and leaves some out. The V and J calls and clone size were taken over from that table, and D and trimming were inferred from the DNA. The sample lists around 290,000 clones; 85% to 90% were seen once. CDR3 length: 14 amino acids. V lost 2 bases to trimming and J lost 1 base; unmatched junction nucleotides: 1. Germline V CDR1 and CDR2: SGHRS, YFSETQ. The participants were between about 18 and 90 years old and came from 20 to 30 US areas.

This receptor was identified in a woman aged 60 to 75 in a cohort exposed to, infected with or recovered from COVID-19 (not recorded which). Material for sequencing was PBMCs or T cells enriched from blood (not recorded which). The genes are TRBV5-1 and TRBJ2-3; 7 bases are a match to TRBD2. The CDR3 DNA sequence: TGCGCCAGCAGCTTTACTAGCGGCACAGATACGCAGTATTTT. It translates to CASSFTSGTDTQYF.